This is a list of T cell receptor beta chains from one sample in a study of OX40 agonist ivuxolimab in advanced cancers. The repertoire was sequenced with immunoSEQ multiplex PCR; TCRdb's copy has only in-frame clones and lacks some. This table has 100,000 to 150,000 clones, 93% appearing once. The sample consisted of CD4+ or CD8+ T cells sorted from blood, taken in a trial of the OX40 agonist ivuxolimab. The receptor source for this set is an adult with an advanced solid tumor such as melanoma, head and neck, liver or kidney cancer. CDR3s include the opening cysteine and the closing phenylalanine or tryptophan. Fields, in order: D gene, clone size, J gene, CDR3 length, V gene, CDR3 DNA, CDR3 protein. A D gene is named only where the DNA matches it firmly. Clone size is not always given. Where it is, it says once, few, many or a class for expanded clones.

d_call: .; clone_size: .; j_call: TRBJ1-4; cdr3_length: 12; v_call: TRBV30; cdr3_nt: TGTGCCTGGAGTGTACGGAATGAAAAACTGTTTTTT; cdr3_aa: CAWSVRNEKLFF
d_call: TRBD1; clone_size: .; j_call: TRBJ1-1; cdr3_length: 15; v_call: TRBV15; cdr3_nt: TGTGCCACCAGCACTTTGCATCTAACAGGGGGTGAAGCTTTCTTT; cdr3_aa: CATSTLHLTGGEAFF
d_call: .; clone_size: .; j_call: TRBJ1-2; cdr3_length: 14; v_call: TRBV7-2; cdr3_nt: TGTGCCAGCAGCTCCGAGAGCTGGACGTTTGGCTACACCTTC; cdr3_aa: CASSSESWTFGYTF
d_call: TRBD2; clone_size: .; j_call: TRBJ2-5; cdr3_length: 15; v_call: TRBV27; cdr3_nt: TGTGCCAGCAGGCGCGGGGGGGGGTACCAAGAGACCCAGTACTTC; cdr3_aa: CASRRGGGYQETQYF
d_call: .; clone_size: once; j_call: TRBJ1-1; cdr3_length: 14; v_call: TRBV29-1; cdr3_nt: TGCAGCGTTGAATCCCCCGGGACAAACACTGAAGCTTTCTTT; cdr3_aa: CSVESPGTNTEAFF
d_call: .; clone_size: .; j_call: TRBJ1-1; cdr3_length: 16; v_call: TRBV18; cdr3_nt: TGTGCCAGCTCACCACCTCTTCTGGGGGCGAGAACTGAAGCTTTCTTT; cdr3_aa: CASSPPLLGARTEAFF
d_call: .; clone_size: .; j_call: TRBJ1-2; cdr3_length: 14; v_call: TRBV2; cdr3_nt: TGTGCCAGCAGTCAAGAGGAGTTTGGCTATGGCTACACCTTC; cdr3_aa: CASSQEEFGYGYTF
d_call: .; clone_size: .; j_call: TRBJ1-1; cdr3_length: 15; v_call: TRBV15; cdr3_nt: TGTGCCACCAGCAGAGATGGAGGCAGCTGGACTGAAGCTTTCTTT; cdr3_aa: CATSRDGGSWTEAFF
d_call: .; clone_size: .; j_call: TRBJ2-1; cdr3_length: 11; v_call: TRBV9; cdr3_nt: TGTGCCAGCCCGACCTTCAATGAGCAGTTCTTC; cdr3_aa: CASPTFNEQFF
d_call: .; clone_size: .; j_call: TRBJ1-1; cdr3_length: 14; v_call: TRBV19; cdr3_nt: TGTGCCAGTAGTCCACAGATGGGGAACACTGAAGCTTTCTTT; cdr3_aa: CASSPQMGNTEAFF
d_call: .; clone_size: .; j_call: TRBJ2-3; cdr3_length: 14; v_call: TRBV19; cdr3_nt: TGTGCCAGTAGTATGAGTCAGAACACAGATACGCAGTATTTT; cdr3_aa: CASSMSQNTDTQYF
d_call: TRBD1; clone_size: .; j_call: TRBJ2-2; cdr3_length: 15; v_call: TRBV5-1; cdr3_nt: TGCGCCAGCAGCCTAGGACAGGGGGTTAGGCGGGAGCTGTTTTTT; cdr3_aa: CASSLGQGVRRELFF
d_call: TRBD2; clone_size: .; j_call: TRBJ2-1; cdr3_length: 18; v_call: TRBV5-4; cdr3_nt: TGTGCCAGCAGCTTGGCCCCTAGCGGGAGGGTGAAGGGCAATGAGCAGTTCTTC; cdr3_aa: CASSLAPSGRVKGNEQFF
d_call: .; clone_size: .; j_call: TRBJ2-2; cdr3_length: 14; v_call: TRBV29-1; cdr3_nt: TGCAGCGTTGCCGGGAGAGAGAACACCGGGGAGCTGTTTTTT; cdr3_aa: CSVAGRENTGELFF
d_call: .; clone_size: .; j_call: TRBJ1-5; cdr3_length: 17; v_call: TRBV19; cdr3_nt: TGTGCCAGTAGTCGAGCCTTAAGACAGACACTCAATCAGCCCCAGCATTTT; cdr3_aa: CASSRALRQTLNQPQHF
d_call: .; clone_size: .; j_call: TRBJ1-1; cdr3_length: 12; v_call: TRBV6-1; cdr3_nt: TGTGCCAGCAGTGACAGGAGGACTGAAGCTTTCTTT; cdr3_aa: CASSDRRTEAFF
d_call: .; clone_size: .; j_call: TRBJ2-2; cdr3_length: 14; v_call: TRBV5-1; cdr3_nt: TGCGCCACCAGACAGGACGCGAACACCGGGGAGCTGTTTTTT; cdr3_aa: CATRQDANTGELFF
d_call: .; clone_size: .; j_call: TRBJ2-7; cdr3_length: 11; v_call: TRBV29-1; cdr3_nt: TGCAGCGTTCGAAGGGGTTTGGAGCAGTACTTC; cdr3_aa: CSVRRGLEQYF
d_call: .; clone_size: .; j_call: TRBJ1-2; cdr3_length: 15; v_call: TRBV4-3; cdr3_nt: TGCGCCAGCAGCCAGGAGGCGACAGGAATCTATGGCTACACCTTC; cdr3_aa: CASSQEATGIYGYTF
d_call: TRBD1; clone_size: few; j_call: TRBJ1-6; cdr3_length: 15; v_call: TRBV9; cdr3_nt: TGTGCCAGCAGCCGTCACAGGGGGAATAATTCACCCCTCCACTTT; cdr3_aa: CASSRHRGNNSPLHF
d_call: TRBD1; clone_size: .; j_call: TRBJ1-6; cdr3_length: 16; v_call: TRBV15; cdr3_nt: TGTGCCACCAGCAGGAGCGACAGGGTCTTCAGATCACCCCTCCACTTT; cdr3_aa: CATSRSDRVFRSPLHF
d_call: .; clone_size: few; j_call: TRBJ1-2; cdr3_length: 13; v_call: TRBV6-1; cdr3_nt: TGTGCCAGCAGTGAAGTAACCAACTATGGCTACACCTTC; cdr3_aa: CASSEVTNYGYTF
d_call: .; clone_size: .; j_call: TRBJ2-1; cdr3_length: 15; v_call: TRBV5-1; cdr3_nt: TGCGCCAGCAGCTTTTACCGCTCTTCCTACAATGAGCAGTTCTTC; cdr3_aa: CASSFYRSSYNEQFF
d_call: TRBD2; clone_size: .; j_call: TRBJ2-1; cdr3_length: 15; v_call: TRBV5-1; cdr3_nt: TGCGCCAGCAGCCCTAGCGGGGGATGGGTCACGGAGCAGTTCTTC; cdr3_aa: CASSPSGGWVTEQFF
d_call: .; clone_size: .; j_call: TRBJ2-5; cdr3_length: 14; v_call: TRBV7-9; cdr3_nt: TGTGCCAGCAGCTTTGGACGGGCACAAGAGACCCAGTACTTC; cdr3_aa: CASSFGRAQETQYF
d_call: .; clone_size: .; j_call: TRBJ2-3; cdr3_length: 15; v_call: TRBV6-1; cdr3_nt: TGTGCCAGCAGTGAAGTGCAGAGCTTGCGAGATACGCAGTATTTT; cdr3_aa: CASSEVQSLRDTQYF
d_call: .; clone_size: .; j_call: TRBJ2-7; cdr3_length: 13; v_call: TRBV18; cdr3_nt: TGTGCCAGCTCACTAGCGGACGGGTACGAGCAGTACTTC; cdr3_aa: CASSLADGYEQYF
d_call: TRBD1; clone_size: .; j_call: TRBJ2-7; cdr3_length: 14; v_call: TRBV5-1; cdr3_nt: TGCGCCAGCAGCCGCCGGGACAGGGCCTACGAGCAGTACTTC; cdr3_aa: CASSRRDRAYEQYF
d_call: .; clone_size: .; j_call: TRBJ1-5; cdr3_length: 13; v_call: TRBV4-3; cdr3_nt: TGCGCCAGCAGCCAGGGGAGGGATCAGCCCCAGCATTTT; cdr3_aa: CASSQGRDQPQHF
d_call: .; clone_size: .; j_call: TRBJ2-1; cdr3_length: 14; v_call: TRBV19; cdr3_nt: TGTGCCAGTAGTATTTGGGGGGACCACAATGAGCAGTTCTTC; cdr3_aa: CASSIWGDHNEQFF
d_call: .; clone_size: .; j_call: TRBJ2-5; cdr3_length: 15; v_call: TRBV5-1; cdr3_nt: TGCGCCAGCAGCTTCTCCGGGACTTGGCAAGAGACCCAGTACTTC; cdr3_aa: CASSFSGTWQETQYF
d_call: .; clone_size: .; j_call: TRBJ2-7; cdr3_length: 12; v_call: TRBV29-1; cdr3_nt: TGCAGCGTTGGAGGTGGTACCTACGAGCAGTACTTC; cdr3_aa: CSVGGGTYEQYF
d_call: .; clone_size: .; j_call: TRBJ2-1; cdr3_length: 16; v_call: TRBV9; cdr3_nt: TGTGCCAGCAGCACCCCCTCGGGGCGCTCCTACAATGAGCAGTTCTTC; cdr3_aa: CASSTPSGRSYNEQFF
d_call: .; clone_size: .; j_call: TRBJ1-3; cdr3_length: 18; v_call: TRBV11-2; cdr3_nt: TGTGCCAGCAGCTTTCAAGTCGGCGCGGACAGACTTGGAAACACCATATATTTT; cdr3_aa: CASSFQVGADRLGNTIYF